This TCR beta chain emerged from a study of low-dose radiotherapy and immunotherapy resistance in tumors. Study context: A total of 13 Gy over 26 weeks was given to Cohort 2 as 1 Gy per fraction every two weeks. From cycle 1 day 1, patients took oral aspirin 300 mg every day for four cycles.

Gene-specific TRAV and TRBV primers were used for first-strand cDNA, covering alpha and beta chains. The PCR that amplified TCRs ran for approximately 18 cycles, relying on a constant-region primer and a V-primer adapter. TCRdb analysed the reads with MiXCR anew, one entry per CDR3 protein. Here the sample spans tens of thousands of distinct CDR3 sequences, over 15% being singletons. Per the germline V gene, CDR1 is SGHTA and CDR2 is FQGNSA. The CDR3 runs to 15 residues. Trimming pared 3 bases from V and 7 bases from J, leaving 13 bases between. Regarding time point: before trial treatment. Advanced solid tumors without tumor-infiltrating lymphocytes were required for inclusion.

The chain uses TRBV7-2 and TRBJ1-6; TRBD1 might be the D (6 bases). The sample was PBMCs, taken before treatment. The TCR was taken from a male donor with prostate cancer. The CDR3 sequence is CASSFGSTGNSPLHF. CDR3 DNA sequence: TGTGCCAGCAGCTTTGGGTCTACAGGGAATTCACCCCTCCACTTT.